The rows below give T cell receptor beta chains drawn from one sample of a study of T-cell reconstitution after alpha-beta-depleted transplantation in children. TCRdb independently ran MiXCR on the PCR reads; one entry per CDR3 protein. The sample lists about 980,000 distinct CDR3 sequences, about 31% occurring once. Sample: PBMCs, mostly from graft donor cells, taken 360 days after TCRalphabeta/CD19-depleted stem cell transplant. The source is a boy under two years old who had a stem cell transplant for SCID, so the T cells may come from the graft donor. Each CDR3 is given with its conserved first and last residue. A D gene is named only where the DNA matches it firmly. Size tells how often a clone was seen (once, few, many) or the class of an expanded clone, and some rows leave it out.

J,D,V,size,DNA,CDR3
TRBJ2-5,-,TRBV27,-,TGTGCCAGCAGTTTATCGAGGGGGGGCGATTCCAGAGAGACCCAGTACTTC,CASSLSRGGDSRETQYF
TRBJ2-1,-,TRBV9,many,TGTGCCAGCAGCGTAATCCCAGGGGGGGACAATGAGCAGTTCTTC,CASSVIPGGDNEQFF
TRBJ2-7,-,TRBV5-1,-,TGCGCCAGCAGCTTGTCCACAGGAGGTACCGAGCAGTACTTC,CASSLSTGGTEQYF
TRBJ2-3,TRBD2,TRBV4-2,few,TGTGCCAGCAGCCAAGTGCGGGACTACACAGATACGCAGTATTTT,CASSQVRDYTDTQYF
TRBJ2-1,TRBD2,TRBV11-2,few,TGTGCCAGCAGCAAAGGGACTAGCGGGGCTTTCACCTACAATGAGCAGTTCTTC,CASSKGTSGAFTYNEQFF
TRBJ1-6,-,TRBV3-1,-,TGTGCCAGCAGCCAAGATATTTGGACAGTGTTTAATTCACCCCTCCACTTT,CASSQDIWTVFNSPLHF
TRBJ1-3,-,TRBV5-1,few,TGCGCCAGCAGCTTAGGATCCCCCACTGGAAACACCATATATTTT,CASSLGSPTGNTIYF
TRBJ2-5,TRBD1,TRBV3-1,few,TGTGCCAGCAGCCAGGGGACAGGGATGGAGACCCAGTACTTC,CASSQGTGMETQYF
TRBJ1-1,TRBD1,TRBV20-1,few,TGCAGTGTAACTACAGGGGTGCGGACTGAAGCTTTCTTT,CSVTTGVRTEAFF
TRBJ1-1,TRBD1,TRBV7-2,-,TGTGCCAGCCGACAGGGGCGGAACACTGAAGCTTTCTTT,CASRQGRNTEAFF
TRBJ1-1,-,TRBV29-1,-,TGCAGCGTTGAAGCCCAGGGTATGGGCACTGAAGCTTTCTTT,CSVEAQGMGTEAFF
TRBJ2-2,-,TRBV5-1,few,TGCGCCAGCAGCTTGGGACCACAGGGTGGCCCCACCGGGGAGCTGTTTTTT,CASSLGPQGGPTGELFF
TRBJ2-3,-,TRBV5-1,-,TGCGCCAGCAGACAGGGGGGACTAGCTCTTTCTAACACAGATACGCAGTATTTT,CASRQGGLALSNTDTQYF
TRBJ2-5,TRBD2,TRBV18,few,TGTGCCAGCTCACCCCTAGCGGGGGGGGAAGAGACCCAGTACTTC,CASSPLAGGEETQYF